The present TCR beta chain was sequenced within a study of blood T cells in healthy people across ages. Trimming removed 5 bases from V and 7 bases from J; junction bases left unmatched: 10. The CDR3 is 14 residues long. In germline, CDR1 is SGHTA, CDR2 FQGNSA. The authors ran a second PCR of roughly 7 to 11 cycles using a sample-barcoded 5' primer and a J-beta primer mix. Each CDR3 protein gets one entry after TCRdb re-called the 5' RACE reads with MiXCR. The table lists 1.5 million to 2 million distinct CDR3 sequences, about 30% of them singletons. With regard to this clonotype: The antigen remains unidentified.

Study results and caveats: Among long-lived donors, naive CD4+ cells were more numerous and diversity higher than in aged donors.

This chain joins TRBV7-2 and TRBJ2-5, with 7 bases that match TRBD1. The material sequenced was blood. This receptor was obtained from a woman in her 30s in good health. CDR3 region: CASSDYRGRGTQYF. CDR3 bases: TGTGCCAGCAGCGACTACAGGGGACGCGGGACCCAGTACTTC.